This TCR beta chain was sequenced during a study of cytomegalovirus exposure and HLA in healthy donors. Donors counted as nominally healthy when sampled, yet unrecorded immune exposures were likely. It was with 60 Vbeta and 13 Jbeta primers that the PCR ran. Only in-frame clones appear in the TCRdb table, and some are missing; sequencing was by immunoSEQ multiplex PCR. The data show about 190,000 clones, roughly 79% seen once. The study, taken as a whole, reports: In a later analysis, several top co-occurrence clusters appeared linked to parvovirus B19, influenza, CMV and Epstein-Barr virus.

This clone was detected only once. The antigen remains unidentified. CDR3 length: 14 residues. The germline V gene has CDR1 MDHEN and CDR2 SYDVKM. J lost 3 bases, V lost 10 bases, and 9 bases had no gene match. J is TRBJ2-3 and V is TRBV28, with 8 bases lining up with TRBD1. The sequencing input was PBMCs. The source of this sequence is a woman aged 18-29 years in good health and CMV-seronegative. CDR3 in amino acids: CATNRDRQTDTQYF. In nucleotides, the CDR3 is TGTGCCACCAACAGGGACAGGCAGACAGATACGCAGTATTTT.